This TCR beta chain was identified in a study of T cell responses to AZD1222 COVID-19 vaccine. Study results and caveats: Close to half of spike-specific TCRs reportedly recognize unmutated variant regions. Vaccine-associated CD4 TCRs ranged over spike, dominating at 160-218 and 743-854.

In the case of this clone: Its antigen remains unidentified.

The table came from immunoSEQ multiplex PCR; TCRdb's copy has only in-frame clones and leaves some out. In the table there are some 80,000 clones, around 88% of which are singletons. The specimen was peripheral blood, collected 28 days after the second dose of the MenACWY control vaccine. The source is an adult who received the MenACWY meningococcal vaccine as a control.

CDR3 DNA: TGTGCCTGGAATACCGGGACCCTCGGTGAAAAACTGTTTTTT. This codes for CAWNTGTLGEKLFF. The chain couples TRBV30 to TRBJ1-4; D might be TRBD1 (5 bases). With 4 bases removed from V and 7 bases from J, the gap between germline ends came to 16 bases. The CDR3 length is 14 residues. Germline CDR1 GTSNPN, CDR2 SVGIG (reference sequence).